A single sample gave rise to the 28 T cell receptor beta chains below, sequenced in a study of OX40 agonist ivuxolimab in advanced cancers. TCRdb's table, derived via immunoSEQ multiplex PCR, lists solely in-frame clones and lacks some. The data show 60,000 to 75,000 clones, around 88% seen once. The specimen comprised CD4+ or CD8+ T cells sorted from blood, sampled in a trial of the OX40 agonist ivuxolimab. These receptors originate from an adult with an advanced solid tumor such as melanoma, head and neck, liver or kidney cancer.

This clone was detected only once. The chain has TRBV28 and TRBJ2-6; D possibly corresponds to TRBD2 (6 bases). Germline V CDR1 and CDR2: MDHEN, SYDVKM. The V gene lost 5 bases and the J gene lost 0 bases, with 8 bases spanning the gap. This CDR3 is 15 amino acids long. The CDR3 DNA sequence: TGTGCCAGCAGTGGCGGGACCTCTGGGGCCAACGTCCTGACTTTC. Its translation: CASSGGTSGANVLTF.

This sequence joins TRBV7-8 and TRBJ2-3; maybe TRBD2 (5 bases). The CDR3 totals 17 residues. V lost 6 bases, J lost 0 bases, and 19 bases lay in between. In germline, CDR1 is SGHVS, CDR2 FQNEAQ. The CDR3 nucleotides are TGTGCCAGCAGAATTAGCAGGCAGCGGATGAGCACAGATACGCAGTATTTT. This encodes CASRISRQRMSTDTQYF.

The chain couples TRBV7-2 to TRBJ1-4; 8 bases align to TRBD1. The CDR3 is 18 residues long. Germline CDR1 SGHTA, CDR2 FQGNSA. V lost 5 bases and J lost 0; bases outside the gene matches: 11. CDR3 sequence: CASSPGPGGAPTNEKLFF. The CDR3 nucleotides are TGTGCCAGCAGCCCCGGGCCAGGGGGCGCCCCAACTAATGAAAAACTGTTTTTT.

The chain carries TRBV30 and TRBJ1-5, with 10 bases matching TRBD1. CDR3 size: 17 residues. Trimming took 7 bases from V and 1 from J; bases not matched to a gene: 13. The V gene's germline CDR1 is GTSNPN and CDR2 SVGIG (reference sequence). The CDR3 DNA follows: TGTGCCTTTCAAACTGGGACAGGGGATGCGAGCAATCAGCCCCAGCATTTT. Its protein is CAFQTGTGDASNQPQHF.

The chain couples TRBV4-3 to TRBJ2-2; D tentatively reads TRBD1 or TRBD2 (5 bases each). V lost 3 bases, J lost 2 bases, and 10 bases lay in between. This CDR3 has 15 residues. Germline V gene lookup returns CDR1 LGHNA and CDR2 YSLEER. The CDR3: CASSHTGTNTGELFF. DNA of the CDR3: TGCGCCAGCAGCCATACCGGGACCAACACCGGGGAGCTGTTTTTT.

The V gene is TRBV28, the J gene TRBJ2-2, with a tentative D call TRBD1 (6 bases). The CDR3 covers 15 residues. Trimming took 6 bases from V and 3 from J, leaving 14 bases between them. Germline CDR1 is MDHEN and CDR2 is SYDVKM. The CDR3 bases are TGTGCCAGCAGCCTGGACAGAACCTACACCGGGGAGCTGTTTTTT. This sequence encodes CASSLDRTYTGELFF.

This chain uses TRBV7-2 with TRBJ2-5, with D possibly TRBD2 on 5 matching bases. V lost 5 bases and J 5 bases, leaving 18 bases between the germline ends. The CDR3 contains 15 residues. CDR1 SGHTA and CDR2 FQGNSA come from the germline V gene. CDR3 nucleotide sequence: TGTGCCAGCAGCCAATTCGCGGGCTCGCTTGAGACCCAGTACTTC. Its translation is CASSQFAGSLETQYF. The full variable domain, rest sourced from reference TRBV7-2 and TRBJ2-5, is GAGVSQSPSNKVTEKGKDVELRCDPISGHTALYWYRQSLGQGLEFLIYFQGNSAPDKSGLPSDRFSAERTGGSVSTLTIQRTQQEDSAVYLCASSQFAGSLETQYFGPGTRLLVL.

This clone was recorded only once. This chain links TRBV2 with TRBJ2-7, with unresolved D. Trimming shortened V by 8 bases and J by 0 bases, and 5 bases separated the two germline ends. CDR1 and CDR2 (germline): SNHLY, FYNNEI. This CDR3 has 11 residues. The CDR3 here is CASGLSYEQYF. CDR3 sequence (DNA): TGTGCCAGCGGGCTCTCCTACGAGCAGTACTTC.

This chain uses TRBV7-9 with TRBJ1-3; D unclear. The ends were cut back, 2 bases at V and 8 bases at J, with 7 bases in the middle. This CDR3 has 12 residues. Germline V gene sequence: CDR1 SEHNR, CDR2 FQNEAQ (reference sequence). CDR3 in DNA: TGTGCCAGCAGCTTAAGCGGGTACACCATATATTTT. Amino acids: CASSLSGYTIYF. Complete variable domain (other parts from reference TRBV7-9 and TRBJ1-3): DTGVSQNPRHKITKRGQNVTFRCDPISEHNRLYWYRQTLGQGPEFLTYFQNEAQLEKSRLLSDRFSAERPKGSFSTLEIQRTEQGDSAMYLCASSLSGYTIYFGEGSWLTVV.

The V and J genes are TRBV4-2 and TRBJ2-1, with D possibly TRBD2 on 5 matching bases. In germline, CDR1 is LGHNA, CDR2 YNFKEQ. V shed 5 bases and J shed 3 bases, with 11 bases lying between them. This CDR3 has 14 residues. CDR3 nucleotide sequence: TGTGCCAGCAGCGGACTCATAGACTACAATGAGCAGTTCTTC. The encoded protein is CASSGLIDYNEQFF.

This rearrangement joins TRBV27 to TRBJ2-3; TRBD2 is a possible D gene (7 bases). This CDR3 contains 16 residues. Germline values: CDR1 MNHEY, CDR2 SMNVEV (reference sequence). V lost 4 bases, J lost 0 bases, and 14 bases lay in between. The CDR3: CASSSRGGGSTDTQYF. DNA for the CDR3: TGTGCCAGCAGTTCGAGAGGGGGGGGAAGCACAGATACGCAGTATTTT.

The table lists this clone with a count of one. V usage is TRBV19 and J usage is TRBJ2-5, with 8 bases aligning to TRBD2. This CDR3 has 16 residues. Germline V CDR1 and CDR2: LNHDA, SQIVND (reference sequence). Trimming cost V 1 base and J 2 bases; bases outside gene matches: 6. CDR3 residues: CASSIGQRGPQETQYF. The DNA of the CDR3 is TGTGCCAGTAGTATAGGACAGCGGGGGCCGCAAGAGACCCAGTACTTC. Full variable domain (rest looked up from reference TRBV19 and TRBJ2-5): DGGITQSPKYLFRKEGQNVTLSCEQNLNHDAMYWYRQDPGQGLRLIYYSQIVNDFQKGDIAEGYSVSREKKESFPLTVTSAQKNPTAFYLCASSIGQRGPQETQYFGPGTRLLVL.

This rearrangement joins TRBV7-8 to TRBJ2-3; tentative D call: TRBD2 (5 bases). Per the germline V gene, CDR1 is SGHVS and CDR2 is FQNEAQ. The V end was cut by 5 bases, the J end by 5 bases, with 17 bases between. CDR3 length equals 15 residues. DNA of the CDR3: TGTGCCAGCAGCCCCGGGAACCATGGGTTAGATACGCAGTATTTT. It encodes CASSPGNHGLDTQYF.

The gene calls are TRBV12-5 and TRBJ1-5; the D is unclear. The V end lost 6 bases, the J end lost 2 bases, and 5 bases lay between the germline ends. Germline CDR1 and CDR2: LGHNT and FRNRAP. The CDR3 spans 12 residues. In DNA form, the CDR3 reads TGTGCTAGTGGAGAAGGCAATCAGCCCCAGCATTTT. Protein sequence: CASGEGNQPQHF.

The V and J genes are TRBV19 and TRBJ2-5; D is possibly TRBD1 (5 bases). Trimming removed 1 base from V and 4 bases from J, with 13 bases in between. The germline CDR1 and CDR2 sequences are LNHDA and SQIVND (reference sequence). The CDR3 is 15 residues long. The CDR3 loop reads CASSIGRQLRETQYF. As DNA, the CDR3 is TGTGCCAGTAGTATAGGTCGACAGTTGCGAGAGACCCAGTACTTC.

This sequence joins TRBV27 and TRBJ1-6, with no clear D. V was trimmed by 6 bases and J by 1 base, leaving 10 bases between them. Germline lookup yields CDR1 MNHEY and CDR2 SMNVEV (reference sequence). The CDR3 has 15 amino acids. CDR3 DNA sequence: TGTGCCAGCAGGGAGACTCTATCCTATAATTCACCCCTCCACTTT. Protein product: CASRETLSYNSPLHF.

The gene calls are TRBV9 and TRBJ2-7; tentatively, D is TRBD1 (5 bases). CDR3 size: 15 residues. Germline V lookup: CDR1 SGDLS, CDR2 YYNGEE. V lost 0 bases, J lost 0 bases, and 10 bases lay in between. CDR3 nucleotide sequence: TGTGCCAGCAGCGTAGCTGGACAAAGCTCCTACGAGCAGTACTTC. Residues: CASSVAGQSSYEQYF. The full variable domain, its missing parts supplied by reference TRBV9 and TRBJ2-7, is DSGVTQTPKHLITATGQRVTLRCSPRSGDLSVYWYQQSLDQGLQFLIQYYNGEERAKGNILERFSAQQFPDLHSELNLSSLELGDSALYFCASSVAGQSSYEQYFGPGTRLTVT.

The chain couples TRBV10-2 to TRBJ2-1, with D perhaps matching TRBD1 or TRBD2 (5 bases each). This CDR3 is built from 13 residues. The V and J ends lost 4 bases and 8 bases respectively, with 12 bases between them. Germline V gives CDR1 WSHSY, CDR2 SAAADI. The CDR3 DNA reads as TGCGCCAGCAGTGTTGGGGGTTTGGATGAGCAGTTCTTC. Amino acid sequence: CASSVGGLDEQFF.

This chain uses TRBV2 with TRBJ2-5; 9 bases are shared with TRBD2. Germline loops: CDR1 SNHLY, CDR2 FYNNEI. The CDR3 runs to 13 residues. Trimming took 6 bases from V and 5 from J; bases not matched to a gene: 4. The CDR3 sequence: CASRAGGLETQYF. The CDR3 bases are TGTGCCAGCAGGGCGGGAGGGCTGGAGACCCAGTACTTC.

The chain has TRBV4-2 and TRBJ2-5; D is ambiguous. The germline V gene has CDR1 LGHNA and CDR2 YNFKEQ. Trimming took off 0 bases at V and 2 bases at J, with 10 bases between the two ends. The CDR3 consists of 15 residues. The CDR3 region has the DNA TGTGCCAGCAGCCAAGATGGTAGGCAGCAAGAGACCCAGTACTTC. Its translation: CASSQDGRQQETQYF.

The chain uses TRBV6-1 and TRBJ2-6, with a tentative D call TRBD1 (5 bases). There are 14 residues in the CDR3. Germline CDR1 and CDR2: MNHNS and SASEGT. The V end was cut by 5 bases, the J end by 9 bases, with 14 bases between. The CDR3 is CASSILQVVNVLTF. CDR3 in DNA: TGTGCCAGCAGTATCCTACAGGTAGTCAACGTCCTGACTTTC.

The chain links TRBV7-9 to TRBJ1-3; D unresolved. The CDR3 totals 12 residues. The germline CDR1 and CDR2 sequences are SEHNR and FQNEAQ (reference sequence). The V and J ends lost 3 bases and 4 bases respectively, with 4 bases between them. The CDR3 bases are TGTGCCAGCAGCTTGTACGGAAACACCATATATTTT. It encodes CASSLYGNTIYF.

The chain combines TRBV5-1 with TRBJ2-7; D not certain. Trimming took 0 bases from V and 6 from J, leaving 10 bases between them. The germline CDR1 and CDR2 sequences are SGHRS and YFSETQ. The CDR3 covers 13 residues. CDR3: CASSLARPLEQYF. The CDR3 coding sequence is TGCGCCAGCAGCTTGGCCAGGCCGCTCGAGCAGTACTTC.

The rearrangement links TRBV2 to TRBJ2-2, with D possibly matching TRBD2 (6 bases). Trimming shortened V by 1 base and J by 7 bases, and 16 bases separated the two germline ends. This CDR3 is built from 16 residues. From germline, CDR1 is SNHLY and CDR2 FYNNEI. CDR3 bases: TGTGCCAGCAGTGAAGAGGGAGGTTCCCTCCTCGGGGAGCTGTTTTTT. Protein sequence: CASSEEGGSLLGELFF.

The J gene is TRBJ2-1, the V gene TRBV5-1; TRBD1 aligns across 11 bases. This CDR3 is built from 14 residues. The J segment lost 5 bases and the V segment lost 7 bases, leaving 5 bases of the junction unmatched. Germline V CDR1 and CDR2: SGHRS, YFSETQ. DNA for the CDR3: TGCGCCAGCTCCCCGGGACAGGGGGACAATGAGCAGTTCTTC. This gives the protein CASSPGQGDNEQFF.

The CDR3 DNA sequence: TGTGCCTGGAGTGGTACAGGGACTGGAAACACCATATATTTT. Its protein product is CAWSGTGTGNTIYF. V gene TRBV30 combines with J gene TRBJ1-3; tentative D call: TRBD1 (6 bases). This CDR3 is built from 14 residues. The V end lost 1 base, the J end lost 2 bases, and 9 bases lay between the germline ends. In germline, CDR1 is GTSNPN, CDR2 SVGIG (reference sequence).

The chain links TRBV5-1 to TRBJ1-5; D is ambiguous. Trimming pared 0 bases from V and 2 bases from J, leaving 9 bases between. The CDR3 is made up of 15 amino acids. Germline V lookup: CDR1 SGHRS, CDR2 YFSETQ. In DNA form, the CDR3 reads TGCGCCAGCAGCTTGGATGGGTTGCGCAATCAGCCCCAGCATTTT. Amino acid sequence: CASSLDGLRNQPQHF.

The chain joins TRBV6-1 to TRBJ1-5; D gene uncertain. The ends were cut back, 6 bases at V and 5 bases at J, with 11 bases in the middle. CDR1 is MNHNS, CDR2 SASEGT, per germline. The CDR3 runs 13 residues. For the CDR3, the DNA is TGTGCCAGCAGACTCCGGTACGATCAGCCCCAGCATTTT. It encodes CASRLRYDQPQHF.